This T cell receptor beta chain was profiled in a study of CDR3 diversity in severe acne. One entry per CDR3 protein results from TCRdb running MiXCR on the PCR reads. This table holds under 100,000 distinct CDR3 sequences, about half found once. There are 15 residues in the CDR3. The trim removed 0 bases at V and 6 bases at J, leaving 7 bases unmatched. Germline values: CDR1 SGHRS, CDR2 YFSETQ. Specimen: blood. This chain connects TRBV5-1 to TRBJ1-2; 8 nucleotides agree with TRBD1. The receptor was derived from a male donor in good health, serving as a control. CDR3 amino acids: CASSLDWSGGDGYTF. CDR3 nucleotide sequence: TGCGCCAGCAGCTTGGATTGGTCAGGGGGCGATGGCTACACCTTC.